This T cell receptor (beta chain) comes out of a study of immune evolution from preneoplasia to lung adenocarcinoma. The repertoire was sequenced with immunoSEQ multiplex PCR; TCRdb's copy has only in-frame clones and lacks some. Of approximately 4,400 clones detected, about three quarters appear once; the ten largest clones hold 8% to 8.5%. The CDR3 loop spans 13 amino acids. Germline CDR1 is SGHNT and CDR2 is YYREEE (reference sequence). Trimming removed 0 bases from V and 7 bases from J, with 8 bases in between. The sequence came from a person between 60 and 80 years old with lung adenocarcinoma. The rearrangement uses TRBV5-4 and TRBJ2-1, with a possible D match to TRBD1 (5 bases). The sample taken for sequencing was FFPE lung adenocarcinoma in situ tissue. CDR3 DNA: TGTGCCAGCAGCTTGGGGGGCTGGAATGAGCAGTTCTTC. This gives the protein CASSLGGWNEQFF. The complete variable domain, with remaining parts taken from reference TRBV5-4 and TRBJ2-1, reads ETGVTQSPTHLIKTRGQQVTLRCSSQSGHNTVSWYQQALGQGPQFIFQYYREEENGRGNFPPRFSGLQFPNYSSELNVNALELDDSALYLCASSLGGWNEQFFGPGTRLTVL.